This TCR beta chain came from a study of blood T cell repertoires in COVID-19. Background on the study: COVID-19 samples collected from the United States, Italy and Spain covered acute and convalescent phases. T cells, B-cell-depleted T cells, or PBMCs supplied cDNA or gDNA.

The CDR3 runs to 14 residues. The V and J ends lost 6 bases and 6 bases, in that order; junction bases with no gene match: 7. Germline values: CDR1 ENHRY, CDR2 SYGVKD. As originally analysed: The authors estimated nucleated cell counts from reference gene primer amplification. The data were produced by immunoSEQ multiplex PCR, yet TCRdb's version contains in-frame clones alone and is incomplete. The V and J calls and clone size are taken from that table; D and trimming were inferred from the DNA. The sample has roughly 74,000 clones, 80% to 90% seen once. This clone was detected a few times. Sequencing was done on a sample of peripheral blood. The clonotype comes from a woman older than 75 with active or convalescent COVID-19. The J gene is TRBJ2-1, the V gene TRBV10-3; TRBD2 aligns across 8 bases. In nucleotides, the CDR3 is TGTGCCATCAGGCGGGAGGCCCGTATCAATGAGCAGTTCTTC. This encodes CAIRREARINEQFF.